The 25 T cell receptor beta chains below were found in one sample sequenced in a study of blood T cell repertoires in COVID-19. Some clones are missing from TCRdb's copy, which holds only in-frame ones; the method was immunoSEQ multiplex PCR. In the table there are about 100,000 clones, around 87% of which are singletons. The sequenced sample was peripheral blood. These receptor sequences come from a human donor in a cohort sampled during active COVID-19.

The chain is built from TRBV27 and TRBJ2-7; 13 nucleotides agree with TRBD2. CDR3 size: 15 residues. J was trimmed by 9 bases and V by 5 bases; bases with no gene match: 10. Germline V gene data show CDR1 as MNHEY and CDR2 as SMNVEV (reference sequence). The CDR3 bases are TGTGCCAGCAGTCCCCCGGGACTAGCGGGACATGTGCAGTACTTC. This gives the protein CASSPPGLAGHVQYF.

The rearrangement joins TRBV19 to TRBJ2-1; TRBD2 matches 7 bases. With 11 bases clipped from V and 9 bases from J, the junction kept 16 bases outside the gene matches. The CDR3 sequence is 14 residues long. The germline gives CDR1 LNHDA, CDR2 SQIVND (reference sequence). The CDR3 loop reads CASTSAYAPFEQFF. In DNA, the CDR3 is TGTGCCTCCACTAGCGCCTACGCGCCTTTTGAGCAGTTCTTC.

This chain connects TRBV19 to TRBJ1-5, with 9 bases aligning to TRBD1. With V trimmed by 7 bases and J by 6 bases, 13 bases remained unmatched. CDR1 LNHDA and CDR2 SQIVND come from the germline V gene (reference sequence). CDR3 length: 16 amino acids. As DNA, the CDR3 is TGTGCCAGTATCCCCCGGGGGGACAGGGCTATTCAGCCCCAGCATTTT. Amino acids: CASIPRGDRAIQPQHF.

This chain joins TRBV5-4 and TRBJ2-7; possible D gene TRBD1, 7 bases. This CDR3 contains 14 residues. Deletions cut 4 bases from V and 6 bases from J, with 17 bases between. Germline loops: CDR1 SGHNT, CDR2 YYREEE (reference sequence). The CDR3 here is CASSPAGGTIEQYF. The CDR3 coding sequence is TGTGCCAGCAGCCCCGCAGGGGGGACGATCGAGCAGTACTTC.

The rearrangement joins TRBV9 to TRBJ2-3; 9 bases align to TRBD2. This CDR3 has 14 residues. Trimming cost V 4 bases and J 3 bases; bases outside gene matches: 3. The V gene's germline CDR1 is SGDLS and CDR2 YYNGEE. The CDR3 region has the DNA TGTGCCAGCAGCCCAACTAGCGGGACAGATACGCAGTATTTT. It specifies CASSPTSGTDTQYF. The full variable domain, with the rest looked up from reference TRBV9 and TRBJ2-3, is DSGVTQTPKHLITATGQRVTLRCSPRSGDLSVYWYQQSLDQGLQFLIQYYNGEERAKGNILERFSAQQFPDLHSELNLSSLELGDSALYFCASSPTSGTDTQYFGPGTRLTVL.

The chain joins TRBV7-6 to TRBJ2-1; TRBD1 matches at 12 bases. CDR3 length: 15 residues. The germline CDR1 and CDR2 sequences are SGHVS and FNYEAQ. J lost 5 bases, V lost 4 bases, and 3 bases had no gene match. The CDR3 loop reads CASSSGQGADNEQFF. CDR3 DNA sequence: TGTGCCAGCAGCTCGGGACAGGGGGCTGACAATGAGCAGTTCTTC.

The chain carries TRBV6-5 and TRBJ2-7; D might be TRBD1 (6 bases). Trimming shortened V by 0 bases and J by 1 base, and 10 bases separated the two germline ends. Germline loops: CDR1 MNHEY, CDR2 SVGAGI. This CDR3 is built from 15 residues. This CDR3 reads CASSYSGATSYEQYF. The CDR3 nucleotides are TGTGCCAGCAGTTACTCGGGGGCAACATCCTACGAGCAGTACTTC.

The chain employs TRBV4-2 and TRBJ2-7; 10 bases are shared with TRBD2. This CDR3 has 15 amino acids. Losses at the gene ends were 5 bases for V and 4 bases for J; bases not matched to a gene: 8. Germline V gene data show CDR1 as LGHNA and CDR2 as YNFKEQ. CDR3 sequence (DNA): TGTGCCAGCAGCATTCAAGCGGGAGGGCCTTACGAGCAGTACTTC. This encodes CASSIQAGGPYEQYF.

For the CDR3, the DNA is TGTGCCAGCAGCGTAACCGACACTGGGTGGGAAAAACTGTTTTTT. The encoded protein is CASSVTDTGWEKLFF. This rearrangement joins TRBV9 to TRBJ1-4; D not resolved. The V end was cut by 1 base, the J end by 8 bases, with 15 bases between. Per germline, CDR1 SGDLS and CDR2 YYNGEE. The CDR3 extends over 15 amino acids.

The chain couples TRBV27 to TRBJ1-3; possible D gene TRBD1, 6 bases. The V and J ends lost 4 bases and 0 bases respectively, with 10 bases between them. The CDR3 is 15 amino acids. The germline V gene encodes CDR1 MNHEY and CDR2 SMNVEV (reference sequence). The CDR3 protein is CASSSLQGSGNTIYF. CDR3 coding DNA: TGTGCCAGCAGTTCACTACAGGGCTCTGGAAACACCATATATTTT.

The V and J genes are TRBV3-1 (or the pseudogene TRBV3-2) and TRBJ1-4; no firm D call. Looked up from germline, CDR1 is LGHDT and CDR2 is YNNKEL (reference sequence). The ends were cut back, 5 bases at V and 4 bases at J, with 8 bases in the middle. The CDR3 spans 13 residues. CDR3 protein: CASSMGSNEKLFF. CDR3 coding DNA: TGTGCCAGCAGCATGGGCAGTAATGAAAAACTGTTTTTT.

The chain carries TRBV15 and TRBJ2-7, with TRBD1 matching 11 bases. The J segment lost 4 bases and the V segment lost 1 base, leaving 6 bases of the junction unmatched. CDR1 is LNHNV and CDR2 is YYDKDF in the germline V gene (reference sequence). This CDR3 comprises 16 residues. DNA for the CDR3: TGTGCCACCAGCAGAGGGGGAGGACAGGGGGCATACGAGCAGTACTTC. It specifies CATSRGGGQGAYEQYF.

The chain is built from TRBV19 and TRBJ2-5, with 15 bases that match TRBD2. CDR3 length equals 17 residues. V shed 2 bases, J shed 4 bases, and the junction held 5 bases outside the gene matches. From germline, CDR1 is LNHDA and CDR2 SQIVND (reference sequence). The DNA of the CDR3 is TGTGCCAGTAGTATAAGGGGACTAGCGGGAGGTGGAGAGACCCAGTACTTC. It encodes CASSIRGLAGGGETQYF.

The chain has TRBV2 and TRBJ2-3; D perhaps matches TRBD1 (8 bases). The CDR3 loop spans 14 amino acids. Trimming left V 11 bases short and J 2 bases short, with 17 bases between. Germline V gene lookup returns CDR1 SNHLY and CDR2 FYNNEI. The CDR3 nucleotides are TGTGCCTTACGGACAGGGAGGGCCACAGATACGCAGTATTTT. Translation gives CALRTGRATDTQYF.

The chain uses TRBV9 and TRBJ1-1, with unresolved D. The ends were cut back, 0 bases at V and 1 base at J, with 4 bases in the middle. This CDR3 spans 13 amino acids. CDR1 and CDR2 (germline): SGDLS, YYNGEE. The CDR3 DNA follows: TGTGCCAGCAGCGTAGTCTGGAACACTGAAGCTTTCTTT. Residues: CASSVVWNTEAFF.

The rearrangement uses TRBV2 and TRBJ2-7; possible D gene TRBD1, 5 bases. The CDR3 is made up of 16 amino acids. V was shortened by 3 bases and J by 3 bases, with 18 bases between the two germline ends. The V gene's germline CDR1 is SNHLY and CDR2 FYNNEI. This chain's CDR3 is CASSDLVSGGHYEQYF. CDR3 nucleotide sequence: TGTGCCAGCAGTGATTTGGTCTCGGGCGGACACTACGAGCAGTACTTC.

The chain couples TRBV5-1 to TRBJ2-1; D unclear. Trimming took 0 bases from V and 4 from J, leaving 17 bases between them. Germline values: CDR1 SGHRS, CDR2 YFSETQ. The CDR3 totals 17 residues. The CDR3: CASSLALSQRGYNEQFF. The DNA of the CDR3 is TGCGCCAGCAGCTTGGCCCTATCTCAGCGAGGTTACAATGAGCAGTTCTTC. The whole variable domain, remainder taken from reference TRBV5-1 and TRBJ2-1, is KAGVTQTPRYLIKTRGQQVTLSCSPISGHRSVSWYQQTPGQGLQFLFEYFSETQRNKGNFPGRFSGRQFSNSRSEMNVSTLELGDSALYLCASSLALSQRGYNEQFFGPGTRLTVL.

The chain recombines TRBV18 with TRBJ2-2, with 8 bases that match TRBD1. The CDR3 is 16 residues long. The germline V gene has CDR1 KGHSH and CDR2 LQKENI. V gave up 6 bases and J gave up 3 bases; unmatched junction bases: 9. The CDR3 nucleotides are TGTGCCAGCTCCCATAGTGGGACAGGAGACACCGGGGAGCTGTTTTTT. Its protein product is CASSHSGTGDTGELFF. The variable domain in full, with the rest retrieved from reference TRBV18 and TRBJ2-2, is NAGVMQNPRHLVRRRGQEARLRCSPMKGHSHVYWYRQLPEEGLKFMVYLQKENIIDESGMPKERFSAEFPKEGPSILRIQQVVRGDSAAYFCASSHSGTGDTGELFFGEGSRLTVL.

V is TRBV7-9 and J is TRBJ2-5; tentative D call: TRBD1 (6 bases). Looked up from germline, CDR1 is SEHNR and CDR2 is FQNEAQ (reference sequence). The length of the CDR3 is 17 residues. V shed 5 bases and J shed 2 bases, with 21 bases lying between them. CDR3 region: CASSALGTPYLQETQYF. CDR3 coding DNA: TGTGCCAGCAGCGCCCTCGGGACACCTTATTTACAAGAGACCCAGTACTTC.

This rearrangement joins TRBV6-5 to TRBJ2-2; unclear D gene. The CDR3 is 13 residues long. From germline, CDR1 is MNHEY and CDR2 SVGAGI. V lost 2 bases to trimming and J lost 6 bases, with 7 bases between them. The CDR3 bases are TGTGCCAGCAGTTACGATAGTCCCGGGGAGCTGTTTTTT. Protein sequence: CASSYDSPGELFF.

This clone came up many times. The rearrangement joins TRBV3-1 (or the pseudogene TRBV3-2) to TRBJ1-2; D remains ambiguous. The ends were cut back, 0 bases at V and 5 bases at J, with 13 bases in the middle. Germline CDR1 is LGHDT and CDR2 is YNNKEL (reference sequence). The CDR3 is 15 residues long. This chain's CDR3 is CASSQDRGYNYGYTF. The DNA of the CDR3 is TGTGCCAGCAGCCAAGATCGCGGTTACAATTATGGCTACACCTTC.

The CDR3 DNA sequence: TGCGCCAGCAGCTTGGAGGATAGGGGGACTGAAGCTTTCTTT. Translated, it gives CASSLEDRGTEAFF. The V gene is TRBV5-1, the J gene TRBJ1-1; tentatively, D is TRBD1 (6 bases). Germline CDR1 is SGHRS and CDR2 is YFSETQ. The CDR3 covers 14 residues. V lost 0 bases and J lost 5, with 11 bases in between.

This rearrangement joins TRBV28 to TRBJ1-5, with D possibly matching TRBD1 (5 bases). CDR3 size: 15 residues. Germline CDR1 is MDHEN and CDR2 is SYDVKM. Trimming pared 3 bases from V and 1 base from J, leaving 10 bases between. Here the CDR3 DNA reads TGTGCCAGCAGTTTCCCGGGGGTAAGCAATCAGCCCCAGCATTTT. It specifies CASSFPGVSNQPQHF.

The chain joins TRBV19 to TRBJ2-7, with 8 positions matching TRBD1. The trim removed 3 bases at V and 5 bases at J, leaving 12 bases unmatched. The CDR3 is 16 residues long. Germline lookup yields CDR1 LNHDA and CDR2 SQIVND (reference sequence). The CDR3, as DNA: TGTGCCAGTAGTATTAGAGGGGGGACAGGAGGCGACGAGCAGTACTTC. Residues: CASSIRGGTGGDEQYF.

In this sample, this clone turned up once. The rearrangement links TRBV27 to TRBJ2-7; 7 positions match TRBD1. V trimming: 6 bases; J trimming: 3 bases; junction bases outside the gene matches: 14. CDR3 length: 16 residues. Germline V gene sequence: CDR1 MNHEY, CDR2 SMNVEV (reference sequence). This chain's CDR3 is CASSEIPGTELYEQYF. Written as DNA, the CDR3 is TGTGCCAGCAGCGAGATACCCGGGACAGAGCTCTACGAGCAGTACTTC.